This T cell receptor beta chain comes out of a study of PD-1 blockade in classical Hodgkin lymphoma. The table came from immunoSEQ multiplex PCR; TCRdb's copy has only in-frame clones and leaves some out. The table includes more than 140,000 clones, about four fifths detected once. No patient escaped relapse after autologous stem cell transplantation, and brentuximab vedotin exposure varied. This sequence was found in a human donor with classical Hodgkin lymphoma. Sequenced here: peripheral blood mononuclear cells (PBMCs), sampled before the second cycle of nivolumab.

The CDR3 DNA reads as TGTGCCAGCCTGGGACTAGCGGGGGCCTACGAGCAGTACTTC. Its protein product is CASLGLAGAYEQYF. The gene calls are TRBV2 and TRBJ2-7; 14 bases map to TRBD2. The trim removed 8 bases at V and 2 bases at J, leaving 2 bases unmatched. The CDR3 consists of 14 residues. CDR1 is SNHLY and CDR2 is FYNNEI in the germline V gene.